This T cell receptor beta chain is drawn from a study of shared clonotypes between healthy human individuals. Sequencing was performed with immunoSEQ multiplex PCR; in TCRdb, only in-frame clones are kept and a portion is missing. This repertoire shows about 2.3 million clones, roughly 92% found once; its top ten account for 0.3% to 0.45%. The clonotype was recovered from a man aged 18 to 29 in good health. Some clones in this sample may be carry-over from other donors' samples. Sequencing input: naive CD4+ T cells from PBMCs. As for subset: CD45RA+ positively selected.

The CDR3, as DNA: TGTGCCATCAGTGTAATGACGGAGACAGGCTACGAGCAGTACTTC. This encodes CAISVMTETGYEQYF. The V and J genes are TRBV10-3 and TRBJ2-7, with a weak D call TRBD1 (6 bases). This CDR3 comprises 15 residues. CDR1 and CDR2 from the germline V gene are ENHRY and SYGVKD. Trimming took 4 bases from V and 3 from J, leaving 16 bases between them.